This T cell receptor beta chain was found in a study of cytomegalovirus exposure and HLA in healthy donors. Regarding the study as a whole: CMV serostatus was the only recorded immune exposure for donors. Some V segments (TRBV6-2 and TRBV6-3 among them) were excluded as indistinguishable.

The CDR3 spans 13 residues. CDR1 is SSHAT and CDR2 is FNYEAQ in the germline V gene (reference sequence). Remarks on this clone: The target antigen is unknown. Germline and junction disagree at one end, which may indicate a read error.

Researchers ran the PCR with 60 Vbeta and 13 Jbeta primers. The table came from immunoSEQ multiplex PCR; TCRdb's copy has only in-frame clones and leaves some out. The table shows around 85,000 clones, with 70% to 80% occurring only once. The chain uses TRBV7-7 and TRBJ1-1, with D perhaps matching TRBD1 (6 bases). This clonotype was obtained from a woman aged 45-60 years in good health and CMV-seropositive. The sequenced material came from PBMCs. Here the CDR3 reads CASSRGGNTEAFF. The DNA of the CDR3 is TGTGCTAGCAGCCGAGGGGGAAACACTGAAGCTTTCTTT.